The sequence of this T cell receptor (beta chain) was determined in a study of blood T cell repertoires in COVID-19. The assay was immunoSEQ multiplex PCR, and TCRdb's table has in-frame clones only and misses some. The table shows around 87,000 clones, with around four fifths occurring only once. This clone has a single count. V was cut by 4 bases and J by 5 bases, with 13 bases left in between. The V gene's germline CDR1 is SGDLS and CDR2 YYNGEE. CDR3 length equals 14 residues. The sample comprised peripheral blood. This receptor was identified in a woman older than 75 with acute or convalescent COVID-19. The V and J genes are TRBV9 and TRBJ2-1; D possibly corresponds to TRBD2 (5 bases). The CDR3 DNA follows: TGTGCCAGCAGCCGCTTGACTACCCACAATGAGCAGTTCTTC. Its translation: CASSRLTTHNEQFF.